This paragraph covers one T cell receptor beta chain sequence. The target antigen is unknown. The data derive from a study of human T cells and chemical hapten exposure. Overall study: Patch tests put 0.01% DPC on the upper back, read at 6 days. Minor pooled library volume differences mainly drove per-sample TCR yield variation.

Individual cDNA molecules had unique molecular identifiers attached to them by the library. Via MiXCR, TCRdb re-called the RACE reads, giving one row per CDR3 protein. The sample contains approximately 90,000 distinct CDR3 sequences, about 10% of which appear only once. Time point here: patch test 1, 2 weeks after DPC sensitization. This sample's treatment: therapeutic diphenylcyclopropenone sensitization with weekly scalp DPC. Germline CDR1 is MDHEN and CDR2 is SYDVKM. This CDR3 is built from 16 residues. J lost 5 bases, V lost 5 bases, and 11 bases had no gene match. Study-level results: TCRs whose frequency exceeded 1 in 1000 remained the same following DPC sensitization.

Sequencing used whole blood, obtained in connection with sensitization to the hapten diphenylcyclopropenone (DPC). The receptor was derived from a man aged 35 to 55 with alopecia areata. Some clones in this sample may be carry-over from other donors' samples. The chain recombines TRBV28 with TRBJ1-4, with 7 bases aligning to TRBD1. This CDR3 reads CASSPLTGQRNEKLFF. The CDR3 DNA follows: TGTGCCAGCAGTCCTCTTACGGGACAGCGGAATGAAAAACTGTTTTTT.